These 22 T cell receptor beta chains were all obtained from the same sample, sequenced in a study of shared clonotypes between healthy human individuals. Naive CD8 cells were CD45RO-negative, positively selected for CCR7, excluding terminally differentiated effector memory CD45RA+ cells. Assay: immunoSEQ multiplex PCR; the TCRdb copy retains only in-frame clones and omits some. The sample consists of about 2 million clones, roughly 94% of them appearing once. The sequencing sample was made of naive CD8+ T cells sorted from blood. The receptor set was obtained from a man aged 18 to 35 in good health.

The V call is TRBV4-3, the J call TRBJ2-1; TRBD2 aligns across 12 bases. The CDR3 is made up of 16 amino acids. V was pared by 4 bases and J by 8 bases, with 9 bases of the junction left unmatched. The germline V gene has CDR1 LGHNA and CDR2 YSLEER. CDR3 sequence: CASSPGLAGLVHEQFF. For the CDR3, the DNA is TGCGCCAGCAGCCCAGGACTAGCGGGACTTGTCCATGAGCAGTTCTTC.

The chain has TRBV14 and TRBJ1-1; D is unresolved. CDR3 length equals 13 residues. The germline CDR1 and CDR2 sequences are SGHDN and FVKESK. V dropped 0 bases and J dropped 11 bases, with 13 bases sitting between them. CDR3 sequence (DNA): TGTGCCAGCAGCCAAGATTTGGGCAGCGGCGCTTTCTTT. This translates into CASSQDLGSGAFF.

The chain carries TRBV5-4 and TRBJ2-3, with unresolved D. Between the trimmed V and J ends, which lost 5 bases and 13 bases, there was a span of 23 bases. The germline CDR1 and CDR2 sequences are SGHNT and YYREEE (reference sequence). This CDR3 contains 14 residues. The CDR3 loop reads CASSQSDGMAPEYF. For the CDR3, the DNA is TGTGCCAGCAGTCAGAGTGATGGTATGGCTCCCGAGTATTTT.

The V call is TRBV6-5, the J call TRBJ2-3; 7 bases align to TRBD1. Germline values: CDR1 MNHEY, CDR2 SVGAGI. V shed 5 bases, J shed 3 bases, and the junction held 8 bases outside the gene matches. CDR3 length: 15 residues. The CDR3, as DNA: TGTGCCAGCAGTCAGCAGACAGGGAGTACAGATACGCAGTATTTT. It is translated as CASSQQTGSTDTQYF.

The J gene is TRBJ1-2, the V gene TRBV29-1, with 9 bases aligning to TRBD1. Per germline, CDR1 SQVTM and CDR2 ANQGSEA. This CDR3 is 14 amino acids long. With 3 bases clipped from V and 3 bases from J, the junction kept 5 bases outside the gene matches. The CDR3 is CSVEGDRDDYGYTF. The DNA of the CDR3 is TGCAGCGTTGAGGGGGACAGGGACGACTATGGCTACACCTTC. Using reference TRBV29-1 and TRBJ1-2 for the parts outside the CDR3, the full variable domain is SAVISQKPSRDICQRGTSLTIQCQVDSQVTMMFWYRQQPGQSLTLIATANQGSEATYESGFVIDKFPISRPNLTFSTLTVSNMSPEDSSIYLCSVEGDRDDYGYTFGSGTRLTVV.

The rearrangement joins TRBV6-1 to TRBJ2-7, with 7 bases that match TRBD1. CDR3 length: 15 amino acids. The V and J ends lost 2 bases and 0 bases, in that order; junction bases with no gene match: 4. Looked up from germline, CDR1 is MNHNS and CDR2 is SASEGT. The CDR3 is CASSEPTGSSYEQYF. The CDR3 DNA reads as TGTGCCAGCAGTGAACCGACAGGGAGCTCCTACGAGCAGTACTTC.

The CDR3 loop is CASTLGPMNTEAFF. The CDR3 DNA reads as TGTGCCAGCACTCTGGGGCCTATGAACACTGAAGCTTTCTTT. This sequence joins TRBV7-9 and TRBJ1-1, with a possible D match to TRBD1 (5 bases). CDR3 length equals 14 residues. V lost 7 bases and J 0 bases, leaving 12 bases between the germline ends. The germline CDR1 and CDR2 sequences are SEHNR and FQNEAQ (reference sequence).

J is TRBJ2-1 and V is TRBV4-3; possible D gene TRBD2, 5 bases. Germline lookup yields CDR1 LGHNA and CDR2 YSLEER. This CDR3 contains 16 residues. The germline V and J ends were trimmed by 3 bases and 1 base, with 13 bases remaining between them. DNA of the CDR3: TGCGCCAGCAGCCACGAAGGAGGATTATCCTACAATGAGCAGTTCTTC. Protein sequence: CASSHEGGLSYNEQFF.

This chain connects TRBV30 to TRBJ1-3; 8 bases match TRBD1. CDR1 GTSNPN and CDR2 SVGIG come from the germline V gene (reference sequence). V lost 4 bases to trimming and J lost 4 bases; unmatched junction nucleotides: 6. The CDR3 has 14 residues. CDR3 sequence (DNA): TGTGCCTGGACCGAAGGGACAGGCGGAAACACCATATATTTT. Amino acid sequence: CAWTEGTGGNTIYF.

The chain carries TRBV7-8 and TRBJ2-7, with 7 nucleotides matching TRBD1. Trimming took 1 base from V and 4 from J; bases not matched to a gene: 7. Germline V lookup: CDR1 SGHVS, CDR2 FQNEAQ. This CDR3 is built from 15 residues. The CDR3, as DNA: TGTGCCAGCAGCTTAGTAACCCAGGGGGTTTACGAGCAGTACTTC. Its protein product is CASSLVTQGVYEQYF.

CDR3 protein: CASSYTGTGTEAFF. The CDR3 coding sequence is TGTGCCAGCAGTTATACCGGGACAGGCACTGAAGCTTTCTTT. The V and J genes are TRBV6-6 and TRBJ1-1, with TRBD1 identical over 8 bases. The J segment lost 4 bases and the V segment lost 3 bases, leaving 4 bases of the junction unmatched. The CDR3 is 14 residues long. Germline V gene data show CDR1 as MNHNY and CDR2 as SVGAGI (reference sequence).

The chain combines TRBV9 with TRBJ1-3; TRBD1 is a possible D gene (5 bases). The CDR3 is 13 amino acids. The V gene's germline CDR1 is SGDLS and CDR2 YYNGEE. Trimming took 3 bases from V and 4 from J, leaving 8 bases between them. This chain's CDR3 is CASSAGGGNTIYF. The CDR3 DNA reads TGTGCCAGCAGCGCCGGGGGAGGAAACACCATATATTTT. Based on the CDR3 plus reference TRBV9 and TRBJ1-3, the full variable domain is DSGVTQTPKHLITATGQRVTLRCSPRSGDLSVYWYQQSLDQGLQFLIQYYNGEERAKGNILERFSAQQFPDLHSELNLSSLELGDSALYFCASSAGGGNTIYFGEGSWLTVV.

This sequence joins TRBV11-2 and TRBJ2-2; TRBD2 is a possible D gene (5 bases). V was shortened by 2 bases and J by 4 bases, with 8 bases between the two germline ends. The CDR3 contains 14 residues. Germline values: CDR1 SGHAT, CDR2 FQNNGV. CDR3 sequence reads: CASSLMDFTGELFF. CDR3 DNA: TGTGCCAGCAGCTTAATGGACTTCACCGGGGAGCTGTTTTTT.

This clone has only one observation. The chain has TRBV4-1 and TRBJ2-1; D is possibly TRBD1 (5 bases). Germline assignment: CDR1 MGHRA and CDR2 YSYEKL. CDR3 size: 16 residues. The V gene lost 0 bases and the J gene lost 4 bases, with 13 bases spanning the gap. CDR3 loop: CASSQEDTAAYNEQFF. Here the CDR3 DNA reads TGCGCCAGCAGCCAAGAGGACACGGCGGCGTACAATGAGCAGTTCTTC.

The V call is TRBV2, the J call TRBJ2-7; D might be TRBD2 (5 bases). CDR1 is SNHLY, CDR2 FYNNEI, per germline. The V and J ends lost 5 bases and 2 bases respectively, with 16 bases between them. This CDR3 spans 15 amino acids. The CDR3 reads CASSSLEERTYEQYF. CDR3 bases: TGTGCCAGCAGTTCCCTGGAGGAGAGAACCTACGAGCAGTACTTC.

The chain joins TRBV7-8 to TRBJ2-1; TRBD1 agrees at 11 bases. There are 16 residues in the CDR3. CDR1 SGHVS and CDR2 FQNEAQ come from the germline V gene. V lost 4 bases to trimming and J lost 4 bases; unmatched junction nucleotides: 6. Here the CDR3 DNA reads TGTGCCAGCAGCTCCGGAGGGACAGGGGGGTACAATGAGCAGTTCTTC. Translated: CASSSGGTGGYNEQFF. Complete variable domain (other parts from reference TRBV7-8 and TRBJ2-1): GAGVSQSPRYKVAKRGQDVALRCDPISGHVSLFWYQQALGQGPEFLTYFQNEAQLDKSGLPSDRFFAERPEGSVSTLKIQRTQQEDSAVYLCASSSGGTGGYNEQFFGPGTRLTVL.

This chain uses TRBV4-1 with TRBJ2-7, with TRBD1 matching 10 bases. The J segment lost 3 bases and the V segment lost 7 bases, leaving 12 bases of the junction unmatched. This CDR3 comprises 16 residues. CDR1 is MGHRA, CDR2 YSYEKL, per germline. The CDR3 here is CASTPHGGTGVYEQYF. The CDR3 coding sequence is TGCGCCAGCACCCCACATGGGGGGACAGGGGTCTACGAGCAGTACTTC.

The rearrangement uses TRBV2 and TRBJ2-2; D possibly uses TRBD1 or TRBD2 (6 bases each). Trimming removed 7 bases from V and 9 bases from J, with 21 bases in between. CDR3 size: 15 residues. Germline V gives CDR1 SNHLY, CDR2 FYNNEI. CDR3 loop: CASKGEDSPKWELFF. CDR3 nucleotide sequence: TGTGCCAGCAAGGGGGAGGACAGCCCTAAATGGGAGCTGTTTTTT.

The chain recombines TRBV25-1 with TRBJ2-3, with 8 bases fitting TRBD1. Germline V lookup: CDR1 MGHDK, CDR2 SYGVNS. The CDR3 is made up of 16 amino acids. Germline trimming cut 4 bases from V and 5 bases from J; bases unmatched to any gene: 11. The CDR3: CASSALTGVDLDTQYF. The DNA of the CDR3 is TGTGCCAGCAGTGCCTTGACAGGGGTTGATTTAGATACGCAGTATTTT.

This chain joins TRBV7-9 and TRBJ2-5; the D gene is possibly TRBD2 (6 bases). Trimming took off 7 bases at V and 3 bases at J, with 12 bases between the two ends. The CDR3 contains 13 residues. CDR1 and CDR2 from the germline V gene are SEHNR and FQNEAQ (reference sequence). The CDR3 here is CASIFGTEETQYF. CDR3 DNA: TGTGCCAGCATCTTCGGGACTGAAGAGACCCAGTACTTC.

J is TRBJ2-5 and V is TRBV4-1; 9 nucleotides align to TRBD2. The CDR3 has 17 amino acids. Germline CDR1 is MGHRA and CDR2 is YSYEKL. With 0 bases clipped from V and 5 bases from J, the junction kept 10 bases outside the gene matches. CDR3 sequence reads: CASSQDEGSGSWETQYF. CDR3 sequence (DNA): TGCGCCAGCAGCCAAGATGAAGGTAGCGGGAGTTGGGAGACCCAGTACTTC.

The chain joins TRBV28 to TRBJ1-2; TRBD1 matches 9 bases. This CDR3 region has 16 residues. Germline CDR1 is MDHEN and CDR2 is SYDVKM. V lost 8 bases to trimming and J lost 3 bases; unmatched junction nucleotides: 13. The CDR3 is CASGRGQGFLYYGYTF. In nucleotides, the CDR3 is TGTGCCAGCGGGAGGGGACAGGGCTTCCTTTACTATGGCTACACCTTC.